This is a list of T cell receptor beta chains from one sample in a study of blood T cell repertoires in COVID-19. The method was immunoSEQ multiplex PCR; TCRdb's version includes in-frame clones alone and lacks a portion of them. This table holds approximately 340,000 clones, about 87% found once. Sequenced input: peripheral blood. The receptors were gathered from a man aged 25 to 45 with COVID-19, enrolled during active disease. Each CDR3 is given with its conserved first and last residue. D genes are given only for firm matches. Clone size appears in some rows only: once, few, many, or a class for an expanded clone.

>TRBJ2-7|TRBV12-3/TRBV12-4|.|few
TGTGCCAGCAGCAGGGGGGCCTACGAGCAGTACTTC
CASSRGAYEQYF
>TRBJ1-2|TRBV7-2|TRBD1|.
TGTGCCAGCAGCCGGCCGGGACAGGGACCCTCCGACTATGGCTACACCTTC
CASSRPGQGPSDYGYTF
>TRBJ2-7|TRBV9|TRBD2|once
TGTGCCAGCAGCGTAGTACCCCATCTAGCGGGAGGCGACTACGAGCAGTACTTC
CASSVVPHLAGGDYEQYF
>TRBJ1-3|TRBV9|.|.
TGTGCCAGCAGCGTAGCGGGGGGAAACACCATATATTTT
CASSVAGGNTIYF
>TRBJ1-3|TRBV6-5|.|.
TGTGCCAGCAGAGACCAGGACTCTGGAAACACCATATATTTT
CASRDQDSGNTIYF
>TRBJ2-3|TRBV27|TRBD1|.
TGTGCCAGCATCGCCAGGGGGAGCACAGATACGCAGTATTTT
CASIARGSTDTQYF
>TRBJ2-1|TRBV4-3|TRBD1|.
TGCGCCAGCAGCCAAGATCCGGGACAGGCGGAGTTCTTC
CASSQDPGQAEFF
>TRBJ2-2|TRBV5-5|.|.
TGTGCCAGCAGCTTCTCGGTGAACACCGGGGAGCTGTTTTTT
CASSFSVNTGELFF
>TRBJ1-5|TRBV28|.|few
TGTGCCAGCAGTACAAGGTCCGGGACTCTGATCAATCAGCCCCAGCATTTT
CASSTRSGTLINQPQHF
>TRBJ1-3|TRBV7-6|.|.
TGTGCCAGCAGCTCTCCCGCAGTTGCAGGAAACACCATATATTTT
CASSSPAVAGNTIYF
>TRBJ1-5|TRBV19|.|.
TGTGCCAGTAGTATAGGTCCCCGTGGGGGGTATAGCAATCAGCCCCAGCATTTT
CASSIGPRGGYSNQPQHF
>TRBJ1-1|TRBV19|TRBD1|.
TGTGCCTGCTCCCCACAGGGGAAAACTGAAGCTTTCTTT
CACSPQGKTEAFF
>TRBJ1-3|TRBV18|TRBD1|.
TGTGCCAGCTCAGCAACAGCCGGGACAGAGGGAGACTCTGGAAACACCATATATTTT
CASSATAGTEGDSGNTIYF
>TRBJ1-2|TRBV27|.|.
TGTGCCAGCAGGGACAGTCTTAACTATGGCTACACCTTC
CASRDSLNYGYTF
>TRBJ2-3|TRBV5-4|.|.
TGTGCCAGCAGCTTAGCGTCCACAGATACGCAGTATTTT
CASSLASTDTQYF
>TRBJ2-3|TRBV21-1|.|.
TGTGCCAGCAGCAAAGTAAGGTCTAGCGGGGTGGAGAGCACAGATACGCAGTATTTT
CASSKVRSSGVESTDTQYF
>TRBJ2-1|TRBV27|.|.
TGTGCCAGCAGTTTATCGATGGACAGTTACTACAATGAGCAGTTCTTC
CASSLSMDSYYNEQFF
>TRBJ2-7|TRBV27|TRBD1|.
TGTGCCAGCGGACAGGGTGTACAATCCCACGAGCAGTACTTC
CASGQGVQSHEQYF
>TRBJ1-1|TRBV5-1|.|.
TGCGCCAGCAGTGGAGGCTGGCTCGACACTGAAGCTTTCTTT
CASSGGWLDTEAFF
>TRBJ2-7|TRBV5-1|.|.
TGCGCCAGCAGCTTACAGGGCTCCTACGAGCAGTACTTC
CASSLQGSYEQYF
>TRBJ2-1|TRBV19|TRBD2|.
TGTGCCAGTAGTCTTCTAGCGGGAGTCGAGGATGAGCAGTTCTTC
CASSLLAGVEDEQFF
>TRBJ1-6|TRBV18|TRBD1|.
TGTGCCAGCTCACCAACGACAGGGGGCCTGTCACCCCTCCACTTT
CASSPTTGGLSPLHF
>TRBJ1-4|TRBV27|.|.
TGTGCCAGCAGTTTATACGGGTCGACTAATGAAAAACTGTTTTTT
CASSLYGSTNEKLFF
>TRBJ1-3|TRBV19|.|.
TGTGCCAGTAGTCGAGGGTCTGGAAACACCATATATTTT
CASSRGSGNTIYF
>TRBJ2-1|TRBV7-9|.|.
TGTGCCAACCCTCCAGCGGGCCATGGCATAAATGAGCAGTTCTTC
CANPPAGHGINEQFF
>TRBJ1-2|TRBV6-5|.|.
TGTGCCAGCAGTTACATGTCTGGGAGCCTTGGCTATGGCTACACCTTC
CASSYMSGSLGYGYTF
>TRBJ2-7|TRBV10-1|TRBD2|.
TGCGCCAGCAGTGACAGCCGGGGTAGCGGGAGGATCCCTTCCTACGAGCAGTACTTC
CASSDSRGSGRIPSYEQYF
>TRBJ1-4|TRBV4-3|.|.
TGCGCCAGCAGCCAAGGAGAGGGTATCGGTGAAAAACTGTTTTTT
CASSQGEGIGEKLFF
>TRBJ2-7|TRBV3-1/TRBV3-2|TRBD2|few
TGTGCCAGCAGCCAGACTAGCGGGGGGACCTACGAGCAGTACTTC
CASSQTSGGTYEQYF
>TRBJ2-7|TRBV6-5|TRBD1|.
TGTGCCAGCAGTTACGGGACAGGGAGGACCTACGAGCAGTACTTC
CASSYGTGRTYEQYF
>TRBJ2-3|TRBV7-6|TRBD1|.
TGTGCCAGCAGCTTAGTAGGGGGCAGGACAGATACGCAGTATTTT
CASSLVGGRTDTQYF
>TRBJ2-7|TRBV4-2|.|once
TGTGCCAGCAGCGATAATTCGGCGGGCTCCTACGAGCAGTACTTC
CASSDNSAGSYEQYF
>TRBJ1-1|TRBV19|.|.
TGTGCCAGTAGTCCCCCCGGGGCCCCCGGGGGGACTGAAGCTTTCTTT
CASSPPGAPGGTEAFF
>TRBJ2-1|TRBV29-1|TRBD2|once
TGCAGCGTTGAATCCACTAGCGGCGAGGGGTATGAGCAGTTCTTC
CSVESTSGEGYEQFF
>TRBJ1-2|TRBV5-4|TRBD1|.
TGTGCCAGCAGCCCAACAGGCGACAGGGGAAAGTATGGCTACACCTTC
CASSPTGDRGKYGYTF
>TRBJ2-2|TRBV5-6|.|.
TGTGCCAGCAGCTTCCAGGGGCACACCGGGGAGCTGTTTTTT
CASSFQGHTGELFF
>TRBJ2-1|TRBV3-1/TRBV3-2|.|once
TGTGCCAGCAGACGCCTTGGCGGGGTCCCTTCCTACAATGAGCAGTTCTTC
CASRRLGGVPSYNEQFF
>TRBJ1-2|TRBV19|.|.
TGTGCCAGTAGTCCCGCGGGCTCTGCCTATGGCTACACCTTC
CASSPAGSAYGYTF
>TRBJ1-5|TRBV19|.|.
TGTGCCAGTAGCCCCCGACAGCATAGCAATCAGCCCCAGCATTTT
CASSPRQHSNQPQHF
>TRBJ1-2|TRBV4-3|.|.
TGCGCCAGCAGCCAAGATAACAGAGCAGGATATGGCTACACCTTC
CASSQDNRAGYGYTF
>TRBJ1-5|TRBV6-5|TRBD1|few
TGTGCCACCATGGACAGGTCAAGCTCCCAGCCCCAGCATTTT
CATMDRSSSQPQHF
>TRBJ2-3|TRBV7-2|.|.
TGTGCCAGCAGCTTAGGAAGAGGTCCCACAGATACGCAGTATTTT
CASSLGRGPTDTQYF
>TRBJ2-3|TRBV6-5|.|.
TGTGCCAGCAACAAGGGGCTCACAGATACGCAGTATTTT
CASNKGLTDTQYF
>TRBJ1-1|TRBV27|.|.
TGTGCCAGCAGCTGGACAGTCAACACTGAAGCTTTCTTT
CASSWTVNTEAFF
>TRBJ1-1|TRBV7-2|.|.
TGTGCCAGCAGCGCTCCCGGGTCCGCTGGGTTGGCTTTCTTT
CASSAPGSAGLAFF
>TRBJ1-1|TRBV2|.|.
TGTGCCAGCAGCCCTCGGGGGAACACTGAAGCTTTCTTT
CASSPRGNTEAFF
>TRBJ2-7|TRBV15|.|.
TGTGCCACCAGCTTCGACAGCCAATACGAGCAGTACTTC
CATSFDSQYEQYF
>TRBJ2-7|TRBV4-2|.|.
TGTGCCAGCAGCCAGAGGTACCAGGGATTCTACGAGCAGTACTTC
CASSQRYQGFYEQYF
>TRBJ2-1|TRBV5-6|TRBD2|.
TGTGCCAGCAGCCCCGGGACTAGCGGGAGGGGCGATGAGCAGTTCTTC
CASSPGTSGRGDEQFF